This entry is about one T cell receptor (beta chain). No antigen is known for it. Time point indicated: blood 4 weeks post-SBRT, at nephrectomy. As to treatment: 15 Gy SBRT to primary tumor, nephrectomy 4 weeks later. Nephrectomy followed 15 Gy stereotactic body radiation by 4 weeks. Clear cell pathology was present in this patient's renal cell carcinoma. This specimen belongs to a study of radiation and T cells in renal cell carcinoma. Findings and limits, study-wide: In blood, top tumor clones expanded by 2 weeks, shrinking by 4. Pretreatment tumor biopsies were lacking, so baseline clonotypes are unknown.

This table comes from immunoSEQ multiplex PCR, and its TCRdb copy is limited to in-frame clones, with some not included. The table has some 43,000 clones, 70% to 85% seen once. CDR1 and CDR2 from the germline V gene are MNHEY and SMNVEV (reference sequence). This CDR3 has 16 residues. V lost 0 bases, J lost 0 bases, and 8 bases lay in between. V gene TRBV27 combines with J gene TRBJ1-4; D is uncertain. The clonotype comes from a woman in her sixties or seventies with renal cell carcinoma. The source was blood, collected from a patient whose treatment included radiotherapy and nephrectomy. The CDR3 DNA follows: TGTGCCAGCAGTTTATCCACGGGGACAACTAATGAAAAACTGTTTTTT. Translating it yields CASSLSTGTTNEKLFF.